Listed here is a single T cell receptor (beta chain). The sample originates from a study of blood T cell repertoires in COVID-19. Study-wide context: Sites in the United States, Italy and Spain provided acute and convalescent COVID-19 samples.

The CDR3 is 12 residues long. Germline loops: CDR1 MDHEN, CDR2 SYDVKM. The V end was cut by 3 bases, the J end by 6 bases, with 9 bases between. Sequencing was performed with immunoSEQ multiplex PCR; in TCRdb, only in-frame clones are kept and a portion is missing. The sample lists around 330,000 clones; 70% to 90% were seen once. J is TRBJ2-7 and V is TRBV28; a weak D match, TRBD2 (5 bases). Sequencing was performed on peripheral blood. The TCR comes from a woman aged 50 to 60 with active or convalescent COVID-19. The CDR3 loop is CASSLRVTEQYF. The CDR3 bases are TGTGCCAGCAGTTTGAGGGTTACCGAGCAGTACTTC.